This T cell receptor (beta chain) was observed in a study of blood T cells in healthy people across ages. On the study more broadly: Per every two T cells, about one barcoded beta molecule was captured by template switching.

Every donor gave approximately 10 milliliters of peripheral blood. Whole-study results and caveats: Fewer expanded clones and more diversity marked long-lived versus aged donors.

In this sample, this clonotype turned up many times. Its antigen remains unidentified. Primers used in a second PCR of about 7 to 12 cycles were a sample-barcoded 5' primer and a J-beta primer mix. Per sample, CDR3-containing paired-end reads numbered at least 2.5 million. TCRdb re-analysed the 5' RACE reads in MiXCR, keeping a single row per CDR3 protein. The sample consists of about 620,000 distinct CDR3 sequences, about 50% of them appearing once. The CDR3 extends over 15 amino acids. With V trimmed by 1 base and J by 8 bases, 7 bases remained unmatched. Germline-derived CDR1 and CDR2 are LGHNA and YNFKEQ.

The chain employs TRBV4-2 and TRBJ1-4; TRBD1 matches 7 bases. The source is a woman aged 80 or older in good health. Sequencing used blood. The chain's CDR3 is CASSQGTGATEKLFF. The DNA for the CDR3 is TGTGCCAGCAGCCAAGGAACAGGGGCTACCGAAAAACTGTTTTTT.